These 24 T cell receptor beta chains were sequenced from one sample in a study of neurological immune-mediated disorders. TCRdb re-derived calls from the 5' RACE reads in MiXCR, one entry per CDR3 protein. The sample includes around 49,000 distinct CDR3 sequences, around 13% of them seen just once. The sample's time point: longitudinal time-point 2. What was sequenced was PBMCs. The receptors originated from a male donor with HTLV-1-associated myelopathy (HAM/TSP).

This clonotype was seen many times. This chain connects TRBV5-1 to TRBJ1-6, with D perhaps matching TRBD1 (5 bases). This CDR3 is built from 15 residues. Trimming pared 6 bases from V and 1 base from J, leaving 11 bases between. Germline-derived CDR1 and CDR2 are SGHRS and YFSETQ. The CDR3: CASTGGDSYNSPLHF. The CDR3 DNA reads TGCGCCAGCACCGGGGGAGATTCCTATAATTCACCCCTCCACTTT.

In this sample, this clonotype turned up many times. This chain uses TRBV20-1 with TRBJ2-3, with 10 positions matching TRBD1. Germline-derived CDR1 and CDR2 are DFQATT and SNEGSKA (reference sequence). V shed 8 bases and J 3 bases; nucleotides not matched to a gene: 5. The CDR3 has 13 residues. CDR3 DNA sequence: TGCAGTCCAAAGGGACAGGGGACAGATACGCAGTATTTT. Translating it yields CSPKGQGTDTQYF.

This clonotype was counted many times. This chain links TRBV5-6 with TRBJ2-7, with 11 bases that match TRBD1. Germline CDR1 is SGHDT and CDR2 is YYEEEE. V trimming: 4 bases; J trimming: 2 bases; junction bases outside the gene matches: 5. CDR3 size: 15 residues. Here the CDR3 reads CASSAQGQGAYEQYF. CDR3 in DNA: TGTGCCAGCAGCGCTCAGGGACAGGGGGCCTACGAGCAGTACTTC.

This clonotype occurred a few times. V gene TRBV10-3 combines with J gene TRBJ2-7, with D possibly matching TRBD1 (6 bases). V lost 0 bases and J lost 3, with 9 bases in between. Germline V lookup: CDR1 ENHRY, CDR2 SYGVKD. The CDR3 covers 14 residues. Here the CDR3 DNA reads TGTGCCATCAGTGAGTCGACAGGACGCTACGAGCAGTACTTC. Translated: CAISESTGRYEQYF.

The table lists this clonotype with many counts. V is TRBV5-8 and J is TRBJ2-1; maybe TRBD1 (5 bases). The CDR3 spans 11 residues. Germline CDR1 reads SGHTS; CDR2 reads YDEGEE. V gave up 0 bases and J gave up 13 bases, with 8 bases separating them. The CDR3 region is CASSLDRPQFF. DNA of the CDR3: TGTGCCAGCAGCTTGGACAGGCCTCAGTTCTTC.

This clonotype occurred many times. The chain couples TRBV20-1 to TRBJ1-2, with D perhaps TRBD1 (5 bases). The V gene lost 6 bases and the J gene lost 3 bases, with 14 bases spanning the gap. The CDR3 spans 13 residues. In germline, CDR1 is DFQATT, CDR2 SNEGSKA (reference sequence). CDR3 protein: CSADRDGDYGYTF. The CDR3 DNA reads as TGCAGTGCGGATAGGGACGGTGACTATGGCTACACCTTC.

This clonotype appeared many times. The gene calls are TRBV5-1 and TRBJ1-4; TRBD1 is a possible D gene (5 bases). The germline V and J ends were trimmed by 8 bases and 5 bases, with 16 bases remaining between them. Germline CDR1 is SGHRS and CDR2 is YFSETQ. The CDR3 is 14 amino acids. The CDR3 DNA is TGCGCCAGTTCCCTCTCAGGGCCGAATGAAAAACTGTTTTTT. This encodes CASSLSGPNEKLFF. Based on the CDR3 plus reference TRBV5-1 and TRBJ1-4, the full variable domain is KAGVTQTPRYLIKTRGQQVTLSCSPISGHRSVSWYQQTPGQGLQFLFEYFSETQRNKGNFPGRFSGRQFSNSRSEMNVSTLELGDSALYLCASSLSGPNEKLFFGSGTQLSVL.

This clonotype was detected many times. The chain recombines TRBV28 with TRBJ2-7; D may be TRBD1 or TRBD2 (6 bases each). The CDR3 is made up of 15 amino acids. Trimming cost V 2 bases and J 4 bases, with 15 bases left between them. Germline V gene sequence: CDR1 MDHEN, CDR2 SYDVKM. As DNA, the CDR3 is TGTGCCAGCAGTTTAGGGGGGCGAATCCGATACGAGCAGTACTTC. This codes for CASSLGGRIRYEQYF.

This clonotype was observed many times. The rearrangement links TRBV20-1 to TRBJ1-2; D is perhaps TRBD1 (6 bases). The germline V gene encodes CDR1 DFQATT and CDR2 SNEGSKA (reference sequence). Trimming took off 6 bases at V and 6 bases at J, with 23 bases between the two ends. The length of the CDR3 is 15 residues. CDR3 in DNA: TGCAGTGCCAACGGGGGCCGGGGGCGAGGACATGGCTACACCTTC. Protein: CSANGGRGRGHGYTF.

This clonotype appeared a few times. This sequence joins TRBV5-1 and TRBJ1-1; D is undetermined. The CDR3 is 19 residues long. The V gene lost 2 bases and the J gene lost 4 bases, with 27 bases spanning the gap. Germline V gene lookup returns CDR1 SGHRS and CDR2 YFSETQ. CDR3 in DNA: TGCGCCAGCAGCTTATACCCCTCCGGTGGAGGGAGAGGGAGCACTGAAGCTTTCTTT. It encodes CASSLYPSGGGRGSTEAFF.

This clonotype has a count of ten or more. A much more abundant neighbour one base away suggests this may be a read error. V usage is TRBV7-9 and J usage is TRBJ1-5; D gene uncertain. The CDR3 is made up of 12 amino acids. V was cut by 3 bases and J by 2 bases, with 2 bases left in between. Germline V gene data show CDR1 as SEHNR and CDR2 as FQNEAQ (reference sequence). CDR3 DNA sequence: TGTGCCAGCAGCTTTGGCAATCAGCCCCAGCATTTT. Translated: CASSFGNQPQHF.

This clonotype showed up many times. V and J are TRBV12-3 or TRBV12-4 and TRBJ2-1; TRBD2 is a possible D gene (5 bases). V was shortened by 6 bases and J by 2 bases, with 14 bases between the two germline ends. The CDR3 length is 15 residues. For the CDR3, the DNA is TGTGCCAGCAGCAGGACTGGTACTACCTACAATGAGCAGTTCTTC. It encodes CASSRTGTTYNEQFF.

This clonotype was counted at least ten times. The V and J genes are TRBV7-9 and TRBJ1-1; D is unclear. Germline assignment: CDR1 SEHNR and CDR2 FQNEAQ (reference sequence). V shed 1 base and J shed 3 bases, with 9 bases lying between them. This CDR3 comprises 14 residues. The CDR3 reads CASSLGRADTEAFF. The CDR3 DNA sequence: TGTGCCAGCAGCTTAGGGAGGGCAGACACTGAAGCTTTCTTT.

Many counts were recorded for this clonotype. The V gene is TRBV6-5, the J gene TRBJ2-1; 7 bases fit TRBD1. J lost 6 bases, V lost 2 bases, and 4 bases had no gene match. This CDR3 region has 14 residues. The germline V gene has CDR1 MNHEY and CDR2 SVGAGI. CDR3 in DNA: TGTGCCAGCAGTTACGAAGCAGGGGGCAATGAGCAGTTCTTC. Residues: CASSYEAGGNEQFF.

DNA of the CDR3: TGTGCCAGCAGCATCTCCGTCGGAGAGCAGTTCTTC. It specifies CASSISVGEQFF. This chain uses TRBV2 with TRBJ2-1; D unclear. V lost 6 bases and J lost 10, with 13 bases in between. The CDR3 is 12 amino acids. Germline assignment: CDR1 SNHLY and CDR2 FYNNEI.

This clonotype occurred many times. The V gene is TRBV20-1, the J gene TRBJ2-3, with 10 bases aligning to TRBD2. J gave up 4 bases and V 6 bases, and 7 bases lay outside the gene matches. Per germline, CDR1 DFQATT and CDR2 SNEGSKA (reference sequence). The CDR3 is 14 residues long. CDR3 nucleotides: TGCAGTGCCCCAGCGGGGGGGGGGGCAGATACGCAGTATTTT. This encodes CSAPAGGGADTQYF.

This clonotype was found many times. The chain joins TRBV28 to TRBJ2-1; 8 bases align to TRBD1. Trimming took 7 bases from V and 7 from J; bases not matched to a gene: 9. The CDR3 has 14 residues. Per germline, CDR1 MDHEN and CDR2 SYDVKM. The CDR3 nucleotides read TGTGCCAGCATCCGGACAGGGAGTGTGAATGAGCAGTTCTTC. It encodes CASIRTGSVNEQFF.

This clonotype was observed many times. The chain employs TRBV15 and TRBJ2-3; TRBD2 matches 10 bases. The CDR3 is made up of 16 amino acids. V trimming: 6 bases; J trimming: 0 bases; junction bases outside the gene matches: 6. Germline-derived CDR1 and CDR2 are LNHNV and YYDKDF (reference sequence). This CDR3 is CATRKGLADSTDTQYF. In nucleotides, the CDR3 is TGTGCCACCAGAAAAGGACTAGCGGATAGCACAGATACGCAGTATTTT.

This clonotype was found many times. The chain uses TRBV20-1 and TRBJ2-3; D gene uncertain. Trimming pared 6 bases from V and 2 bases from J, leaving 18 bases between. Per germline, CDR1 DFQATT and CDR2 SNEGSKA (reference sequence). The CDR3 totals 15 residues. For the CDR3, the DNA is TGCAGTGCGCCCTCGGTGGTAGCAGACACAGATACGCAGTATTTT. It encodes CSAPSVVADTDTQYF.

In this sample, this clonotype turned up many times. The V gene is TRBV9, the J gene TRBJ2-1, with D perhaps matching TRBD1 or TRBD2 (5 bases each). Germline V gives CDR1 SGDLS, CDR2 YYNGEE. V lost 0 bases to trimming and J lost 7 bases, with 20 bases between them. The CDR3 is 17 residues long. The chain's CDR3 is CASSVERSREVGNEQFF. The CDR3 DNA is TGTGCCAGCAGCGTAGAGCGGTCCAGGGAAGTCGGGAATGAGCAGTTCTTC.

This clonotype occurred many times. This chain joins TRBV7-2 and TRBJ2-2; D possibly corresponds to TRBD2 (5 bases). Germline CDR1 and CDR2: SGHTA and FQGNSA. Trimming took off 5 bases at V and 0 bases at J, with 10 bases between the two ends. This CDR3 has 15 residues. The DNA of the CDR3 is TGTGCCAGCAGCCCAAACGGGGCGAACACCGGGGAGCTGTTTTTT. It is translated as CASSPNGANTGELFF.

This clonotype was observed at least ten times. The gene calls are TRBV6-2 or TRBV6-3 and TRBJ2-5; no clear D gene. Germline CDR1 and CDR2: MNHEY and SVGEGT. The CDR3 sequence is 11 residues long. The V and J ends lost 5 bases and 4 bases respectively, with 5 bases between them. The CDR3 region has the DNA TGTGCCAGCAGTCGACTAGAGACCCAGTACTTC. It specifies CASSRLETQYF.

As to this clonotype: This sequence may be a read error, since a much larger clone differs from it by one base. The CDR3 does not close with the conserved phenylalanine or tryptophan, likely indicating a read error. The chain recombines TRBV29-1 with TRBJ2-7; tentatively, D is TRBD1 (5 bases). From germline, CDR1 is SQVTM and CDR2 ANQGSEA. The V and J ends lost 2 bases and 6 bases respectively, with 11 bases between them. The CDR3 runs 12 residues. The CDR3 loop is CSVETRAVEQYI. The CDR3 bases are TGCAGCGTTGAAACCAGGGCGGTCGAGCAGTACATC.

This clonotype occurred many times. The CDR3 nucleotides are TGCAGTGCTAGACCCCAGCATTTGACCTCAACCTATGGCTACACCTTC. Its translation is CSARPQHLTSTYGYTF. The chain joins TRBV20-1 to TRBJ1-2; D is uncertain. CDR3 length equals 16 residues. Trimming removed 2 bases from V and 4 bases from J, with 20 bases in between. CDR1 DFQATT and CDR2 SNEGSKA come from the germline V gene (reference sequence).